The source of this T cell receptor (beta chain) is a study of blood T cell repertoires in COVID-19. Study-level information: From the United States, Italy and Spain came samples of acute and convalescent COVID-19. The analysed material was cDNA or gDNA that came from T cells, B-cell-depleted T cells, or PBMCs.

Original handling: Reference gene primer amplification gave nucleated cell count estimates. The data were produced by immunoSEQ multiplex PCR, yet TCRdb's version contains in-frame clones alone and is incomplete. Clone size and the V and J calls come from that table; the DNA yielded D and trimming. The sample has 140,000 or so clones, about 85% seen once. This CDR3 is 16 amino acids long. Unmatched junction bases numbered 5, after V lost 4 bases and J lost 4 bases. Germline loops: CDR1 SGHDT, CDR2 YYEEEE. The clonotype comes from a human donor with acute or convalescent COVID-19. The donor label of this sample is uncertain. The sample was peripheral blood. This chain joins TRBV5-6 and TRBJ2-2; 12 bases map to TRBD2. CDR3 in DNA: TGTGCCAGCAGCCAACGGACTAGCGGGACCACCGGGGAGCTGTTTTTT. This encodes CASSQRTSGTTGELFF.